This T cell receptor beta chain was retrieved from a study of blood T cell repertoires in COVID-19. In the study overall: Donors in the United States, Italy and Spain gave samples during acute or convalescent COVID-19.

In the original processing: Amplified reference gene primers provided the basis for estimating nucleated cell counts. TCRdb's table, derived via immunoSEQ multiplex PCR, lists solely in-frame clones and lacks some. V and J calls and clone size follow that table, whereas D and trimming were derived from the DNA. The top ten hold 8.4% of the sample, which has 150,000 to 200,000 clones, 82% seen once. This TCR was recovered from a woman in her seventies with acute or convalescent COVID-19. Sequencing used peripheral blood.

The CDR3 DNA sequence: TGTGCCAGTAGTATACTAGACAGGGACCATCAGCCCCAGCATTTT. Protein sequence: CASSILDRDHQPQHF. The rearrangement joins TRBV19 to TRBJ1-5; 7 bases map to TRBD1. The CDR3 has 15 residues. J gave up 5 bases and V 2 bases, and 6 bases lay outside the gene matches. CDR1 is LNHDA and CDR2 is SQIVND in the germline V gene (reference sequence).